Listed here are 7 T cell receptor beta chains from one sample, sequenced in a study of blood T cells in healthy people across ages. The use of a sample-barcoded 5' primer and a J-beta primer mix characterized a second PCR of roughly 7 to 12 cycles. TCRdb processed the 5' RACE reads anew with MiXCR; each CDR3 protein has one entry. This sample carries roughly 550,000 distinct CDR3 sequences, about 25% of them seen once, and the ten largest clones take around 10%. The same data also went into a second study, on T cells of mothers and their children.

Sequencing was done on a sample of blood. The origin of the receptors is a boy between 10 and 17 years old in good health.

The chain uses TRBV3-1 and TRBJ2-1; D is uncertain. V was pared by 10 bases and J by 3 bases, with 10 bases between. Germline V CDR1 and CDR2: LGHDT, YNNKEL (reference sequence). The CDR3 is 12 residues long. CDR3 sequence: CATTDRYNEQFF. The CDR3 coding sequence is TGTGCCACCACAGATCGCTACAATGAGCAGTTCTTC.

The CDR3 DNA reads TGCGCCAGCAGCCAAGTCCTAGCGGGGGACACAGATACGCAGTATTTT. Amino acid sequence: CASSQVLAGDTDTQYF. V gene TRBV4-3 combines with J gene TRBJ2-3; 10 nucleotides match TRBD2. The junction had 3 bases not matched to a gene; V was cut back by 1 base and J by 2 bases. Germline-derived CDR1 and CDR2 are LGHNA and YSLEER. The CDR3 length is 16 residues.

The chain recombines TRBV29-1 with TRBJ2-5, with D unclear. The germline V and J ends were trimmed by 5 bases and 6 bases, with 19 bases remaining between them. The CDR3 consists of 14 residues. Germline assignment: CDR1 SQVTM and CDR2 ANQGSEA. This CDR3 reads CSVPYSLTRKTQYF. The CDR3 DNA reads as TGCAGCGTTCCCTACAGTCTGACGAGAAAGACCCAGTACTTC.

This clonotype occurred many times. The chain recombines TRBV7-3 with TRBJ2-5; 10 bases agree with TRBD1. V shed 4 bases and J 5 bases; nucleotides not matched to a gene: 1. Germline V gene sequence: CDR1 SGHTA, CDR2 FQGTGA. The CDR3 extends over 13 amino acids. In DNA, the CDR3 is TGTGCCAGCAGCTGGGACAGGGGTGAGACCCAGTACTTC. Encoded protein: CASSWDRGETQYF.

This rearrangement joins TRBV4-3 to TRBJ2-5; possible D gene TRBD1, 6 bases. The J call may be wrong; the DNA end is better matched by TRBJ2-7. Germline loops: CDR1 LGHNA, CDR2 YSLEER. The CDR3 has 15 amino acids. CDR3 residues: CASSQDLQGIYEQYF. DNA of the CDR3: TGCGCCAGCAGCCAAGATTTACAGGGAATCTACGAGCAGTACTTC.

The gene calls are TRBV24-1 and TRBJ2-1; the D is unclear. This CDR3 has 13 amino acids. Germline-derived CDR1 and CDR2 are KGHDR and SFDVKD. V was shortened by 6 bases and J by 4 bases, with 9 bases between the two germline ends. The CDR3 DNA sequence: TGTGCCACCAGTATTAACGGATACAATGAGCAGTTCTTC. Protein product: CATSINGYNEQFF.

In regard to this clonotype: The DNA is left out, because the CDR3 cannot be placed on it with certainty; the CDR3 is given as TCRdb lists it. V and J are TRBV9 and TRBJ2-7; the table names TRBD2, a call not compared with the DNA. The CDR3 adds up to 15 amino acids, both ends counted. Germline CDR1 and CDR2: SGDLS and YYNGEE. Here the CDR3 reads CVGSVGGGSSYEQHF.